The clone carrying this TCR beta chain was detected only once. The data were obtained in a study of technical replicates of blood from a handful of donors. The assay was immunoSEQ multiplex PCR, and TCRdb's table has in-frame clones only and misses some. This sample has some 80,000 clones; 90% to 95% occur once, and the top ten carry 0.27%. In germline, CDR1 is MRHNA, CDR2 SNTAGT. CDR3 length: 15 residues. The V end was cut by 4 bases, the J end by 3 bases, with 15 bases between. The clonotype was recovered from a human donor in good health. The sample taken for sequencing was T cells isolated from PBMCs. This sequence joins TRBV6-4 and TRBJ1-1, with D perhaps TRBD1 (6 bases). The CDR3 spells CASSAQGRGDTEAFF. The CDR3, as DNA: TGTGCCAGCAGTGCCCAGGGGAGAGGGGACACTGAAGCTTTCTTT.